This T cell receptor beta chain was obtained from a study of CD4 and CD8 cells across lung adenocarcinoma regions. In this sample, this clonotype turned up a few times. Trimming at V came to 6 bases and at J to 3 bases, leaving 4 bases not matched to a gene. Germline CDR1 and CDR2: MNHNS and SASEGT. CDR3 length equals 15 residues. TCRdb reprocessed the PCR reads via MiXCR and lists one record per CDR3 protein. Among about 25,000 distinct CDR3 sequences listed, 53% were seen once. The clonotype was recovered from a male donor with lung adenocarcinoma. The CD4 and CD8 labels of this study may be unreliable. The specimen sequenced was CD8+ T cells from the center of a lung tumor. V gene TRBV6-1 combines with J gene TRBJ1-5; 11 bases fit TRBD1. The CDR3 DNA reads TGTGCCAGCAGAGGGGGACAGGGGGACAATCAGCCCCAGCATTTT. This gives the protein CASRGGQGDNQPQHF.